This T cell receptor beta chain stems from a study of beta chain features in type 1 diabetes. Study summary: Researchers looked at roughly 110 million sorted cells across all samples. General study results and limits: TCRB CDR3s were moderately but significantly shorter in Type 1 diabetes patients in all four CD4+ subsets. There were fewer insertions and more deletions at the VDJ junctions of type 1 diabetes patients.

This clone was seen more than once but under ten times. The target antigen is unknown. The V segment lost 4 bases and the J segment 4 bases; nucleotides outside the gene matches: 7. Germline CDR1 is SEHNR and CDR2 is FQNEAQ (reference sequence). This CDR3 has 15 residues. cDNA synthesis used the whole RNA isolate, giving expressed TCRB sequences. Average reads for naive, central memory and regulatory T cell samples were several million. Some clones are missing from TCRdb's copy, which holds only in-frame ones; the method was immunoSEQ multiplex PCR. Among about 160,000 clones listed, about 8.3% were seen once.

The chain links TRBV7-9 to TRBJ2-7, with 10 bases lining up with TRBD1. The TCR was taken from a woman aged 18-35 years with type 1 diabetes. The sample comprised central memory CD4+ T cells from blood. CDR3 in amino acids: CASSSTMGQGYEQYF. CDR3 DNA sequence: TGTGCCAGCAGCTCGACTATGGGACAGGGGTACGAGCAGTACTTC.